This record looks at one T cell receptor beta chain sequence and its context. What it recognizes is unknown. One end of the junction is discordant with germline, which a read error may explain. This record belongs to a study of vaccination effects on CD4 cells after COVID-19. General study results and limits: Marked clonal contraction was seen late after vaccination (in both infection- and vaccine-induced clones).

Subsequent to approximately 11 days of culture, CD4+ T cells were isolated. Infection dated between March and December 2020, before the Alpha, Beta and Delta variants reached the United States. Either the mRNA-1273 or the BNT162b2 vaccine was given to participants as two doses. Cultures received IL-2 medium that replaced half the medium on days 3 and 7. Only in-frame clones appear in the TCRdb table, and some are missing; sequencing was by immunoSEQ multiplex PCR. Of 35,000 to 45,000 clones detected, 76% appear once; the ten largest clones hold roughly 3.5%. The CDR3 is 13 amino acids. Germline-derived CDR1 and CDR2 are SNHLY and FYNNEI.

The starting material was CD4+ T cells from PBMCs cultured without peptide, obtained after COVID-19 vaccination. The chain is built from TRBV2 and TRBJ2-7, with a possible D match to TRBD1 (5 bases). This receptor was identified in a human donor who had a prior SARS-CoV-2 infection. CDR3 in DNA: TGTGCCAGCAGTAAAAAACAGGATTACGGGCAGTACTTC. Its protein product is CASSKKQDYGQYF.